This T cell receptor (beta chain) was obtained from a study of radiation and T cells in renal cell carcinoma. General study results and limits: No pretreatment tumor biopsies were available for baseline clonotypes. Compared with controls, irradiated tumors had more, larger dominant CDR3 motifs.

Treatment meaning: 15 Gy SBRT to primary tumor, nephrectomy 4 weeks later. Some clones are missing from TCRdb's copy, which holds only in-frame ones; the method was immunoSEQ multiplex PCR. The sample has around 19,000 clones, about 54% seen once. Comment on this clone: The antigen is unknown.

Trimming removed 3 bases from V and 0 bases from J, with 14 bases in between. This CDR3 spans 16 amino acids. Germline CDR1 reads MNHEY; CDR2 reads SMNVEV (reference sequence). The chain joins TRBV27 to TRBJ1-1; D is uncertain. The material sequenced was tumor tissue, taken from a patient whose treatment included radiotherapy and nephrectomy. This receptor was obtained from a man aged 50-60 years with renal cell carcinoma. This CDR3 reads CASSFAPRALNTEAFF. The CDR3 DNA reads TGTGCCAGCAGTTTCGCCCCTCGGGCTTTGAACACTGAAGCTTTCTTT.